Included here is one TCR beta chain sequence, with context. Its specificity is unknown. TCRdb's copy holds only in-frame clones and misses some; the assay was immunoSEQ multiplex PCR. The data hold tens of thousands of clones, with roughly 80% observed a single time. This specimen comes from a study of OX40 agonist ivuxolimab in advanced cancers. Study overall: Patients were infused with ivuxolimab every 2 weeks at 0.01 to 10 mg/kg.

This CDR3 is 11 amino acids long. The V end was cut by 6 bases, the J end by 7 bases, with 9 bases between. Per the germline V gene, CDR1 is LGHNT and CDR2 is FRNRAP. Findings and limits, study-wide: Expanded clones were, on average, more numerous in CD8+ T cells than in CD4+. Some of the nonresponding patients also showed low levels of normalized T-cell clonal expansion.

The sample in question was CD4+ or CD8+ T cells sorted from blood, obtained in a trial of the OX40 agonist ivuxolimab. The TCR sequence derives from an adult with an advanced solid tumor such as melanoma, head and neck, liver or kidney cancer. The chain employs TRBV12-5 and TRBJ1-1; D is uncertain. The CDR3 bases are TGTGCTAGTGGCCAAGGATATGAAGCTTTCTTT. It codes for CASGQGYEAFF.